Within the sample, the clone carrying this T cell receptor beta chain is medium-sized. TCRdb re-derived calls from the PCR reads in MiXCR, one entry per CDR3 protein. The sample contains approximately 77,000 distinct CDR3 sequences, approximately 49% of which appear only once. Germline CDR1 and CDR2: LNHDA and SQIVND (reference sequence). CDR3 length equals 13 residues. V gave up 9 bases and J gave up 1 base, with 12 bases separating them. The sample originates from a study of CDR3 diversity in severe acne. Sample: blood. The receptor's source is a male donor with severe acne vulgaris. The rearrangement links TRBV19 to TRBJ1-1; D unresolved. The CDR3 DNA follows: TGTGCCAGCAGCCGGACGGGGAACACTGAAGCTTTCTTT. Protein: CASSRTGNTEAFF.